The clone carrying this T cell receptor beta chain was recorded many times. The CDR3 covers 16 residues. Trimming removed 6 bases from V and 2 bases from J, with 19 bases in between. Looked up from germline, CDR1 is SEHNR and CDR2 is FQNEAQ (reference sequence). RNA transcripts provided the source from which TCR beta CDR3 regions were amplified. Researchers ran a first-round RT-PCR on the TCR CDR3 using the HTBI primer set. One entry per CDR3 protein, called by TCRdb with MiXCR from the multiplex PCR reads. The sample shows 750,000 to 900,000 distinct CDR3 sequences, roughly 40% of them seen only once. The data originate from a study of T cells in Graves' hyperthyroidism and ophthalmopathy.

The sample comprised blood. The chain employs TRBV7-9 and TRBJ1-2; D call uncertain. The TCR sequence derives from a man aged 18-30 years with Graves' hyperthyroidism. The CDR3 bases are TGTGCCAGCAGTGATTCGGCCTTGACTAGGAACTATGGCTACACCTTC. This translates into CASSDSALTRNYGYTF.